Listed below are T cell receptor beta chains from one sample, sequenced in a study of T cells in narcolepsy. The method was immunoSEQ multiplex PCR; TCRdb's version includes in-frame clones alone and lacks a portion of them. The sample shows 25,000 to 35,000 clones, under 85% of them seen only once. The sequenced sample was memory (CD45RA-) CD4+ T cells from blood. These receptors all stem from a human donor in good health. The CDR3 runs from the conserved cysteine through the conserved F or W. The D gene is left open where the match is weak. Rows may omit the clone size; those that give it use once, few, many or a size class.

j_call clone_size v_call d_call cdr3_aa cdr3_nt
TRBJ2-2 few TRBV6-1 - CASSVTGTSGELFF TGTGCCAGCAGTGTAACAGGAACCTCCGGGGAGCTGTTTTTT
TRBJ1-1 - TRBV10-3 - CAISDRTNTEAFF TGTGCCATCAGTGACCGTACAAACACTGAAGCTTTCTTT
TRBJ2-5 once TRBV28 TRBD2 CASRLRLAGGIGTQYF TGTGCCAGCAGGCTTCGACTAGCGGGGGGGATAGGGACCCAGTACTTC
TRBJ2-2 - TRBV7-9 - CASSSIAEVGGELFF TGTGCCAGCAGCTCGATCGCCGAGGTTGGCGGGGAGCTGTTTTTT
TRBJ1-2 - TRBV6-5 - CASSYGTNYGYTF TGTGCCAGCAGTTATGGCACGAACTATGGCTACACCTTC
TRBJ1-1 - TRBV27 - CASSLRRGGTTEAFF TGTGCCAGCAGTTTAAGGCGGGGGGGCACCACTGAAGCTTTCTTT
TRBJ1-1 few TRBV14 - CASSHPDTEAFF TGTGCCAGCAGCCACCCCGACACTGAAGCTTTCTTT
TRBJ2-3 - TRBV19 - CASEGDADTQYF TGTGCTTCGGAGGGGGACGCAGATACGCAGTATTTT
TRBJ2-1 - TRBV5-4 TRBD2 CASSSSSGYNEQFF TGTGCCAGCAGCTCTTCTAGCGGCTACAATGAGCAGTTCTTC
TRBJ2-7 - TRBV10-1 - CASTNPAGYEQYF TGCGCCAGCACAAATCCGGCTGGGTACGAGCAGTACTTC
TRBJ2-7 - TRBV6-6 - CASSNRVEQYF TGTGCCAGCAGTAACAGGGTTGAGCAGTACTTC
TRBJ2-5 - TRBV9 TRBD2 CASSGNRTSGGGTQYF TGTGCCAGCAGCGGAAACCGGACTAGCGGTGGGGGGACCCAGTACTTC
TRBJ1-6 - TRBV6-5 TRBD1 CASSHRGLALHF TGTGCCAGCAGTCACAGGGGTCTAGCCCTCCACTTT
TRBJ2-1 - TRBV18 TRBD2 CASSPPREGYNEQFF TGTGCCAGCTCACCACCGAGGGAGGGGTACAATGAGCAGTTCTTC
TRBJ1-2 - TRBV29-1 - CSVAWGAQGYTF TGCAGCGTTGCGTGGGGGGCGCAGGGCTACACCTTC
TRBJ2-5 - TRBV7-9 - CASSLSGTRLETQYF TGTGCCAGCAGCTTATCAGGGACCAGGTTAGAGACCCAGTACTTC
TRBJ2-2 - TRBV18 TRBD2 CASSPSGNSGTAELFF TGTGCCAGCTCACCATCGGGGAATAGCGGGACGGCGGAGCTGTTTTTT
TRBJ1-1 - TRBV9 - CASSVDAGNTEAFF TGTGCCAGCAGCGTAGACGCAGGGAACACTGAAGCTTTCTTT
TRBJ2-5 - TRBV7-9 - CASSRPPETQYF TGTGCCAGCAGCCGACCCCCCGAGACCCAGTACTTC
TRBJ2-7 - TRBV5-6 - CASSLGAGSYEQYF TGTGCCAGCAGCTTGGGGGCAGGCTCATACGAGCAGTACTTC
TRBJ1-1 - TRBV10-3 - CAIRSGPEAFF TGTGCCATCAGGTCAGGTCCTGAAGCTTTCTTT